Presented here are 18 T cell receptor beta chains from one specimen sequenced in a study of OX40 agonist ivuxolimab in advanced cancers. Data came from immunoSEQ multiplex PCR; TCRdb stores just in-frame clones and leaves some out. The sample shows 75,000 to 100,000 clones, around 84% of them seen only once. Sequenced material: CD4+ or CD8+ T cells sorted from blood, taken in a trial of the OX40 agonist ivuxolimab. These receptors were obtained from an adult with an advanced solid tumor such as melanoma, head and neck, liver or kidney cancer.

V is TRBV13 and J is TRBJ2-3; TRBD2 agrees at 9 bases. CDR3 length: 15 amino acids. V shed 5 bases, J shed 1 base, and the junction held 4 bases outside the gene matches. Per germline, CDR1 PRHDT and CDR2 FYEKMQ (reference sequence). The CDR3 sequence: CASSPWTSGTDTQYF. The CDR3 DNA follows: TGTGCCAGCAGCCCCTGGACTAGCGGCACAGATACGCAGTATTTT.

This chain uses TRBV27 with TRBJ1-1; 9 nucleotides agree with TRBD1. V trimming: 5 bases; J trimming: 7 bases; junction bases outside the gene matches: 8. The CDR3 contains 14 residues. CDR1 and CDR2 from the germline V gene are MNHEY and SMNVEV (reference sequence). Written as DNA, the CDR3 is TGTGCCAGCAGTGCTCACGGACAGGGGAATGAAGCTTTCTTT. Amino acids: CASSAHGQGNEAFF.

This chain connects TRBV7-9 to TRBJ1-3; 7 bases map to TRBD1. From germline, CDR1 is SEHNR and CDR2 FQNEAQ (reference sequence). The junction had 9 bases not matched to a gene; V was cut back by 6 bases and J by 1 base. The CDR3 is 16 residues long. DNA of the CDR3: TGTGCCAGCAGACTAGACAGGGTGGGATCTGGAAACACCATATATTTT. Translated: CASRLDRVGSGNTIYF.

The gene calls are TRBV5-4 and TRBJ2-5; D gene unclear. The germline V gene encodes CDR1 SGHNT and CDR2 YYREEE (reference sequence). This CDR3 is 13 amino acids long. V shed 4 bases and J shed 1 base, with 8 bases lying between them. The CDR3 spells CASSQGRQETQYF. The CDR3, as DNA: TGTGCCAGCAGCCAAGGACGCCAAGAGACCCAGTACTTC. The complete variable domain, with remaining parts taken from reference TRBV5-4 and TRBJ2-5, reads ETGVTQSPTHLIKTRGQQVTLRCSSQSGHNTVSWYQQALGQGPQFIFQYYREEENGRGNFPPRFSGLQFPNYSSELNVNALELDDSALYLCASSQGRQETQYFGPGTRLLVL.

The chain joins TRBV6-5 to TRBJ1-6; tentatively, D is TRBD1 (5 bases). Trimming cost V 4 bases and J 9 bases, with 13 bases left between them. The CDR3 is made up of 14 amino acids. The V gene's germline CDR1 is MNHEY and CDR2 SVGAGI. The CDR3 sequence is CASSSGRRISPLHF. The CDR3 region has the DNA TGTGCCAGCAGTTCGGGACGGAGGATTTCACCCCTCCACTTT.

The gene calls are TRBV27 and TRBJ1-1, with D perhaps matching TRBD1 (5 bases). Germline lookup yields CDR1 MNHEY and CDR2 SMNVEV (reference sequence). CDR3 size: 13 residues. The ends were cut back, 3 bases at V and 9 bases at J, with 14 bases in the middle. The CDR3 DNA reads TGTGCCAGCAGTTTTCCGGGGGTGGGACAAGCTTTCTTT. This gives the protein CASSFPGVGQAFF.

This chain connects TRBV9 to TRBJ1-3; D is uncertain. This CDR3 spans 15 amino acids. Germline CDR1 SGDLS, CDR2 YYNGEE. The germline V and J ends were trimmed by 3 bases and 0 bases, with 10 bases remaining between them. The CDR3 loop reads CASSASGSSGNTIYF. CDR3 nucleotide sequence: TGTGCCAGCAGCGCATCCGGAAGCTCTGGAAACACCATATATTTT.

V and J are TRBV7-9 and TRBJ2-7; the match to TRBD2 covers 11 bases. V shed 2 bases, J shed 7 bases, and the junction held 10 bases outside the gene matches. Germline V gene sequence: CDR1 SEHNR, CDR2 FQNEAQ (reference sequence). The CDR3 length is 16 residues. The CDR3 nucleotides are TGTGCCAGCAGCTTAAAGGTAGCGGGAGGGCCGGGGGAGCAGTACTTC. This translates into CASSLKVAGGPGEQYF.

V and J are TRBV6-6 and TRBJ1-1; TRBD1 matches at 7 bases. The junction had 7 bases not matched to a gene; V was cut back by 2 bases and J by 1 base. Germline CDR1 and CDR2: MNHNY and SVGAGI (reference sequence). The CDR3 covers 16 residues. The CDR3 spells CASSYRKGAQNTEAFF. For the CDR3, the DNA is TGTGCCAGCAGTTACCGTAAGGGGGCCCAGAACACTGAAGCTTTCTTT.

V and J are TRBV5-4 and TRBJ2-5, with 8 bases fitting TRBD2. V dropped 4 bases and J dropped 3; count of bases not matched to a gene: 5. This CDR3 region has 14 residues. Germline values: CDR1 SGHNT, CDR2 YYREEE (reference sequence). The CDR3 nucleotides read TGTGCCAGCAGCGCGGGACTAGGCAAAGAGACCCAGTACTTC. Its translation is CASSAGLGKETQYF.

This chain connects TRBV7-6 to TRBJ2-2, with D perhaps matching TRBD2 (6 bases). V lost 4 bases and J 2 bases, leaving 14 bases between the germline ends. This CDR3 region has 16 residues. From germline, CDR1 is SGHVS and CDR2 FNYEAQ. CDR3 DNA: TGTGCCAGCAGCTCCTTTGGCGGGGCTAACACCGGGGAGCTGTTTTTT. Protein: CASSSFGGANTGELFF.

This rearrangement joins TRBV5-5 to TRBJ1-1, with D possibly being TRBD1 (6 bases). There are 16 residues in the CDR3. V was clipped by 5 bases and J by 6 bases, with 23 bases between them. Per germline, CDR1 SGHKS and CDR2 YYEKEE (reference sequence). CDR3 nucleotide sequence: TGTGCCAGCAGACAATATTCCGGGACACAAGGCTCTGAAGCTTTCTTT. Translated, it gives CASRQYSGTQGSEAFF.

The CDR3 loop reads CASSPLSGGRSNEKLFF. Here the CDR3 DNA reads TGTGCCAGCAGCCCCCTCAGCGGAGGTCGGAGTAATGAAAAACTGTTTTTT. This chain uses TRBV5-4 with TRBJ1-4; no definite D call. The CDR3 has 17 amino acids. Looked up from germline, CDR1 is SGHNT and CDR2 is YYREEE (reference sequence). V lost 4 bases, J lost 4 bases, and 20 bases lay in between.

The chain has TRBV6-5 and TRBJ1-5, with D unclear. Germline loops: CDR1 MNHEY, CDR2 SVGAGI. The CDR3 loop spans 12 amino acids. Trimming stripped 5 bases from V and 7 bases from J, with 9 bases between. CDR3 DNA sequence: TGTGCCAGCAGTCAGCTCGGGCAGCCCCAGCATTTT. It is translated as CASSQLGQPQHF.

The rearrangement joins TRBV2 to TRBJ1-1; perhaps TRBD1 as D (5 bases). The V gene lost 5 bases and the J gene lost 4 bases, with 26 bases spanning the gap. CDR3 length: 18 amino acids. Germline V gene data show CDR1 as SNHLY and CDR2 as FYNNEI. The CDR3 sequence: CASSKPRGTERLATEAFF. DNA of the CDR3: TGTGCCAGCAGTAAACCACGAGGGACGGAGCGGTTGGCCACTGAAGCTTTCTTT.

The chain is built from TRBV7-2 and TRBJ2-7, with D perhaps assigned TRBD1 or TRBD2 (6 bases each). CDR3 length equals 14 residues. The V gene lost 2 bases and the J gene lost 6 bases, with 14 bases spanning the gap. CDR1 SGHTA and CDR2 FQGNSA come from the germline V gene. CDR3 sequence: CASSLTRGAGEQYF. The CDR3 DNA reads as TGTGCCAGCAGCTTAACGAGGGGGGCTGGCGAGCAGTACTTC. Together with reference TRBV7-2 and TRBJ2-7, the CDR3 gives the full variable domain: GAGVSQSPSNKVTEKGKDVELRCDPISGHTALYWYRQSLGQGLEFLIYFQGNSAPDKSGLPSDRFSAERTGGSVSTLTIQRTQQEDSAVYLCASSLTRGAGEQYFGPGTRLTVT.

This sequence joins TRBV5-1 and TRBJ2-1; tentatively, D is TRBD2 (6 bases). The CDR3 consists of 13 residues. CDR1 SGHRS and CDR2 YFSETQ come from the germline V gene. The germline V and J ends were trimmed by 4 bases and 9 bases, with 14 bases remaining between them. In DNA, the CDR3 is TGCGCCAGCAGCCAGGGACTTGCGGCTGAGCAGTTCTTC. Translating it yields CASSQGLAAEQFF.

The rearrangement links TRBV6-6 to TRBJ1-2; D ambiguous. V shed 4 bases and J shed 3 bases, with 9 bases lying between them. The CDR3 loop spans 13 amino acids. Germline lookup yields CDR1 MNHNY and CDR2 SVGAGI (reference sequence). The DNA for the CDR3 is TGTGCCAGCAGTTCCACTGGGGACTATGGCTACACCTTC. This translates into CASSSTGDYGYTF.